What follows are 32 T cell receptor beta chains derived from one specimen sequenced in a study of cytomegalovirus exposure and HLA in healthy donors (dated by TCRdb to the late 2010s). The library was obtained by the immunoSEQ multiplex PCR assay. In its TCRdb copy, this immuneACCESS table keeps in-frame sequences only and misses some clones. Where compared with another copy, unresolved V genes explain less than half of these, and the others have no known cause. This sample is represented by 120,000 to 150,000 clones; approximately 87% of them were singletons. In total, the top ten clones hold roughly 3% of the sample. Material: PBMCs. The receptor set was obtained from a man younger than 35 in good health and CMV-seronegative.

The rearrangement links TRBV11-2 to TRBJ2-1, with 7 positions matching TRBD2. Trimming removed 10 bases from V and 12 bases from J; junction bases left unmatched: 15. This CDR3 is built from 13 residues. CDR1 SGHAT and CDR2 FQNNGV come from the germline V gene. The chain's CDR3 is CATHGGGRKGQFF. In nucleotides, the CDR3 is TGTGCCACCCATGGGGGGGGACGGAAGGGGCAGTTCTTC.

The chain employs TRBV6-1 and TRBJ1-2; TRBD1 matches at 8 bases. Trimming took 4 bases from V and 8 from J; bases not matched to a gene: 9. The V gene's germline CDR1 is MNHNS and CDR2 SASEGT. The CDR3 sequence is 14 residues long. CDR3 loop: CASSGSVDRVGYTF. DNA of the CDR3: TGTGCCAGCAGTGGGTCCGTGGACAGGGTCGGCTACACCTTC.

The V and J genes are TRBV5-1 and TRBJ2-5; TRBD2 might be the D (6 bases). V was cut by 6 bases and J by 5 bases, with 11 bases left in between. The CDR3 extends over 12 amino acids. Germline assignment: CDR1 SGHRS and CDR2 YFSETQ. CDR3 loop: CASTGEGETQYF. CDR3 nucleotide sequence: TGCGCCAGCACGGGGGAAGGTGAGACCCAGTACTTC.

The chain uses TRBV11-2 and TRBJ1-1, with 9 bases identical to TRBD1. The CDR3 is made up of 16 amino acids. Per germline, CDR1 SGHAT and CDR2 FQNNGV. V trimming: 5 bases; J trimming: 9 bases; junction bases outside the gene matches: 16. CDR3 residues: CASSDIKDRGRRKAFF. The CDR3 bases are TGTGCCAGCAGCGACATAAAGGACAGGGGCCGCCGGAAAGCTTTCTTT.

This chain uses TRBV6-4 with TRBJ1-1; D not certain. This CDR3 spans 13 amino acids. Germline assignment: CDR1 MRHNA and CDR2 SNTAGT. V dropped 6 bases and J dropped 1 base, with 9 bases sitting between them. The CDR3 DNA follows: TGTGCCAGCAGACAGAGCACGAACACTGAAGCTTTCTTT. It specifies CASRQSTNTEAFF.

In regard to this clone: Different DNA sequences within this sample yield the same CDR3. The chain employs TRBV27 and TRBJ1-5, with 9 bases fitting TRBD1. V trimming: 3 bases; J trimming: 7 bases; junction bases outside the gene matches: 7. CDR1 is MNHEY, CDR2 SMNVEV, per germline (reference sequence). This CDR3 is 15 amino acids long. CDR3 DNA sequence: TGTGCCAGCAGTTTCACAGGGGGCGCGGGACAGCCCCAGCATTTT. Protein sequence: CASSFTGGAGQPQHF.

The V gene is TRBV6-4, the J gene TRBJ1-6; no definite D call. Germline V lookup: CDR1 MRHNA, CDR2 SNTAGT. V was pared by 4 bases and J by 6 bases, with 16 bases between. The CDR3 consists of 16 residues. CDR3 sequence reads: CASSVLEDSPNSPLHF. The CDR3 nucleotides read TGTGCCAGCAGTGTCCTGGAGGACTCGCCTAATTCACCCCTCCACTTT.

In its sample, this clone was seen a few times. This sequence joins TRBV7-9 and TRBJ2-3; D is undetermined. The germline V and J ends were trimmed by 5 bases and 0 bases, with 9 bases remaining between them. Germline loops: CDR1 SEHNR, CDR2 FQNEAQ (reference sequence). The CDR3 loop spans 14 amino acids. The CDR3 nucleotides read TGTGCCAGCAGCCCACTACTAAGCACAGATACGCAGTATTTT. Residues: CASSPLLSTDTQYF.

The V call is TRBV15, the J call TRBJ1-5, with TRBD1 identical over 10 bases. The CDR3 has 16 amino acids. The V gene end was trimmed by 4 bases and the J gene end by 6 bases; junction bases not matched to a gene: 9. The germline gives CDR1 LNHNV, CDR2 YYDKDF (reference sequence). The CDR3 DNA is TGTGCCACCAGCATGGGACAGGGGAGGAGTGGTCAGCCCCAGCATTTT. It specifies CATSMGQGRSGQPQHF.

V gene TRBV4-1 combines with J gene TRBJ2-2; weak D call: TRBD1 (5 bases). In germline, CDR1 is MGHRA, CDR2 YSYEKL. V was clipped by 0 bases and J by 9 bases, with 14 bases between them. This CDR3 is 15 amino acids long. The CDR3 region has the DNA TGCGCCAGCAGCCAAGATATCTCCACAGGCCGGGAGCTGTTTTTT. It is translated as CASSQDISTGRELFF.

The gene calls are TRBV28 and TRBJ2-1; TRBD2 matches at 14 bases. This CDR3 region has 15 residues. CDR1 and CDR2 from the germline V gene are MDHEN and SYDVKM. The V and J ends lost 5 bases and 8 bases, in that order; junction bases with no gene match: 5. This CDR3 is CASSKGLAGAYEQFF. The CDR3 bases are TGTGCCAGCAGTAAGGGACTAGCGGGAGCCTATGAGCAGTTCTTC.

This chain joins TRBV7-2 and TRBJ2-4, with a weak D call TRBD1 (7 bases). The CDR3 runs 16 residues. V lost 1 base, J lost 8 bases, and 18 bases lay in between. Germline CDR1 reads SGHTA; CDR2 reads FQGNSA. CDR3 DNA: TGTGCCAGCAGCTTAGGGGCCAGGGGGGTCGGAGACATTCAGTACTTC. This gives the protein CASSLGARGVGDIQYF.

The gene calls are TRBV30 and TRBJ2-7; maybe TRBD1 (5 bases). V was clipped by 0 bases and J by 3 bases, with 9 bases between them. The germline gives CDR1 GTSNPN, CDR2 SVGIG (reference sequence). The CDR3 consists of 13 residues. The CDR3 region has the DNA TGTGCCTGGAGTGTTACAGGCTACTACGAGCAGTACTTC. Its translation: CAWSVTGYYEQYF.

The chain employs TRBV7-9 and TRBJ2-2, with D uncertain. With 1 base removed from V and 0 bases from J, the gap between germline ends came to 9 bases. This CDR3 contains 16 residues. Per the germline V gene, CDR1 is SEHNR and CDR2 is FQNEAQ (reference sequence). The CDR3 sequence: CASSLVHFANTGELFF. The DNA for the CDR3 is TGTGCCAGCAGCTTAGTTCACTTCGCGAACACCGGGGAGCTGTTTTTT.

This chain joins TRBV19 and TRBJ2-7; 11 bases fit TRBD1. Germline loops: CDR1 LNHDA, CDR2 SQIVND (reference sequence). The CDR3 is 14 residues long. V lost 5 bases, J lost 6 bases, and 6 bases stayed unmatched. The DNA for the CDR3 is TGTGCCAGTAGTCCCTGGGACAGGGGGGTCGAGCAGTACTTC. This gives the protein CASSPWDRGVEQYF.

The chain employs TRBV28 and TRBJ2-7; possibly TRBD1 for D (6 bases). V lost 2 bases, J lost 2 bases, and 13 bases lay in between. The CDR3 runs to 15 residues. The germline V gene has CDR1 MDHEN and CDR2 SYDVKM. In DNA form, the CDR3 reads TGTGCCAGCAGTTTACCGACAGGAGCGCCCTACGAGCAGTACTTC. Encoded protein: CASSLPTGAPYEQYF.

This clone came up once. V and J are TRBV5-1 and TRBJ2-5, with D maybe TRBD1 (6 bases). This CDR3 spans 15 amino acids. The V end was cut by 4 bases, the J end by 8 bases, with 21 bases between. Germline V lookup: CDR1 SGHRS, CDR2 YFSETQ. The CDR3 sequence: CASSPTGTPSRTQYF. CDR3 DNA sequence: TGCGCCAGCAGCCCGACCGGGACACCTTCTCGTACCCAGTACTTC.

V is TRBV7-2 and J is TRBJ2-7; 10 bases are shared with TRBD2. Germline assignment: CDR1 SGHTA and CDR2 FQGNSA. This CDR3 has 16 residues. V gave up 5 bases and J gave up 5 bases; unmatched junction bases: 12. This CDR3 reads CASSGRLASGSHEQYF. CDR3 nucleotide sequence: TGTGCCAGCAGCGGACGGCTTGCTAGCGGGAGCCACGAGCAGTACTTC.

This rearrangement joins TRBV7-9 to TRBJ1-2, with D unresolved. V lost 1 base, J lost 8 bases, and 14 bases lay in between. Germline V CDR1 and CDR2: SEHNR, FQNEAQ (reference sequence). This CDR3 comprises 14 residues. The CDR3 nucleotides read TGTGCCAGCAGCTTAGGGCTAGGCGGCGAGGGCTACACCTTC. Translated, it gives CASSLGLGGEGYTF.

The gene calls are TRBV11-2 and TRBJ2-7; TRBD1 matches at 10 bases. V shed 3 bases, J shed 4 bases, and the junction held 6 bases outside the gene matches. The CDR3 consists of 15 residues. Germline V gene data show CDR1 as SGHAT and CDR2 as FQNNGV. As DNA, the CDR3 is TGTGCCAGCAGCTTCCGGGACAGGGGTTCATACGAGCAGTACTTC. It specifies CASSFRDRGSYEQYF.

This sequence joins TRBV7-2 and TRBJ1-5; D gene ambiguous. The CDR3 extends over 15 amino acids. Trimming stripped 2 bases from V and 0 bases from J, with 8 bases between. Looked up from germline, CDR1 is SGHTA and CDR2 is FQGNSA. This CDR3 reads CASSLSRYSNQPQHF. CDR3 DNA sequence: TGTGCCAGCAGCTTATCCCGGTATAGCAATCAGCCCCAGCATTTT.

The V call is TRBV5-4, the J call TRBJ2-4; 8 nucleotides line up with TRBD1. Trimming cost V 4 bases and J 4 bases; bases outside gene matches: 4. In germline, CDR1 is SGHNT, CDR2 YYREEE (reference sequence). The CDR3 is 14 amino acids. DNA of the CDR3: TGTGCCAGCAGCCCGGGACAGGAAAAAAACATTCAGTACTTC. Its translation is CASSPGQEKNIQYF.

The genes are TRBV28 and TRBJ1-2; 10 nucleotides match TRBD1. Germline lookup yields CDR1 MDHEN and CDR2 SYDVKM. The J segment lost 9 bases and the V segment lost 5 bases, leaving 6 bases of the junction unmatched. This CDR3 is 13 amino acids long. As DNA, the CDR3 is TGTGCCAGCAGTCCCGGACAGGGGGTTAGCTACACCTTC. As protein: CASSPGQGVSYTF.

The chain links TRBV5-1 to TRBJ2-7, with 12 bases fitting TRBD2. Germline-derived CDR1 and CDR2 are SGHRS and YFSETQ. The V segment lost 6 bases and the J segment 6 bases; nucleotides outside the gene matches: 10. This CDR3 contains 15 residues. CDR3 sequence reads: CASTASGGAEGEQYF. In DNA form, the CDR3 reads TGCGCCAGCACTGCTAGCGGGGGGGCCGAGGGCGAGCAGTACTTC.

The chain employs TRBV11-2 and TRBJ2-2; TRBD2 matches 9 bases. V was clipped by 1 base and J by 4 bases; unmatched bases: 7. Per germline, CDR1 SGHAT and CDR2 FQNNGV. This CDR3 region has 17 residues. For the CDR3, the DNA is TGTGCCAGCAGCTTAGTTGTCGGACTAGCGATCACCGGGGAGCTGTTTTTT. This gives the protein CASSLVVGLAITGELFF.

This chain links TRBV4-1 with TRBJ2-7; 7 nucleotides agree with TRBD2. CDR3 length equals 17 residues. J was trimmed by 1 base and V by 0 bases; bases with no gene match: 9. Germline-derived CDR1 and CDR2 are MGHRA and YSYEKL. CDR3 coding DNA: TGCGCCAGCAGCCAAGAAGGTGAGACTAGCCATTCCTACGAGCAGTACTTC. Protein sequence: CASSQEGETSHSYEQYF.

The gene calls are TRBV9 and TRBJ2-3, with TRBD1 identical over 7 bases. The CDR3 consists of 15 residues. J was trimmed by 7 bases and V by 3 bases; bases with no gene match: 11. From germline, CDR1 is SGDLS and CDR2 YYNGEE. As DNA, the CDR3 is TGTGCCAGCAGCGCAGGGGACAGAGACTCAAATACGCAGTATTTT. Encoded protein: CASSAGDRDSNTQYF.

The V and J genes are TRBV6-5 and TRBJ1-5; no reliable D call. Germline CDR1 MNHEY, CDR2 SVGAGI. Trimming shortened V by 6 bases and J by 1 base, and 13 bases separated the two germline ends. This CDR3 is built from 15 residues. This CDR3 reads CASSRTSRSNQPQHF. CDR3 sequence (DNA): TGTGCCAGCAGCCGGACTTCTAGAAGCAATCAGCCCCAGCATTTT.

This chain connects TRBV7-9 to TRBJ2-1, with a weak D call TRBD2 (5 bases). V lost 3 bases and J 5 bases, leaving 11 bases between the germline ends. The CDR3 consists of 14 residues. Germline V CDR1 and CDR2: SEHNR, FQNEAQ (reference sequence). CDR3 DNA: TGTGCCAGCAGCTTTAGCGCTACCCACAATGAGCAGTTCTTC. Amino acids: CASSFSATHNEQFF.

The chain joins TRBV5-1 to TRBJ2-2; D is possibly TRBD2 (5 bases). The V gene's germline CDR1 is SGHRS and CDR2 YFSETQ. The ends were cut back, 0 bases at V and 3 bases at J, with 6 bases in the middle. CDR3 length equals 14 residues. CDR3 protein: CASSLVEDTGELFF. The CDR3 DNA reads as TGCGCCAGCAGCTTGGTGGAGGACACCGGGGAGCTGTTTTTT.

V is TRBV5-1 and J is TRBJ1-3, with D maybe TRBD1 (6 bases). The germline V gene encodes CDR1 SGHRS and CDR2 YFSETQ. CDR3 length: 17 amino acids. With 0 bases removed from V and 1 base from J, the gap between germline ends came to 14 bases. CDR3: CASSLAGGRESGNTIYF. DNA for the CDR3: TGCGCCAGCAGCTTGGCCGGGGGGCGAGAGTCTGGAAACACCATATATTTT.

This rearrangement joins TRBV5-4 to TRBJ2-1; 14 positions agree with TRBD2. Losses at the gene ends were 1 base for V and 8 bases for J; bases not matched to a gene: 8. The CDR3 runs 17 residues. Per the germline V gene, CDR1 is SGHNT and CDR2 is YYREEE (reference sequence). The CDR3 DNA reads TGTGCCAGCAGCTTGCGGATGACTAGCGGGAGGGCCTATGAGCAGTTCTTC. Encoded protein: CASSLRMTSGRAYEQFF.